These 25 T cell receptor beta chains were sequenced from one sample in a study of blood T cell repertoires in COVID-19. Using immunoSEQ multiplex PCR, the repertoire was profiled, and TCRdb retains in-frame clones only, with some absent. The profile shows about 370,000 clones, approximately 90% of them singletons. The material sequenced was PBMCs or T cells enriched from blood (not recorded which). The receptors originated from a man younger than 35 who had recovered from COVID-19.

This chain links TRBV5-6 with TRBJ1-1; 7 positions match TRBD1. V shed 1 base and J 5 bases; nucleotides not matched to a gene: 8. The CDR3 totals 15 residues. CDR1 and CDR2 (germline): SGHDT, YYEEEE. The CDR3 DNA follows: TGTGCCAGCAGCTTGCGTATGACAGGGAGGACTGAAGCTTTCTTT. Its protein is CASSLRMTGRTEAFF.

V is TRBV12-3 or TRBV12-4 and J is TRBJ2-1; 7 positions match TRBD1. The CDR3 is made up of 13 amino acids. J gave up 7 bases and V 5 bases, and 5 bases lay outside the gene matches. The CDR3 spells CASSKGARNEQFF. As DNA, the CDR3 is TGTGCCAGCAGTAAGGGGGCACGAAATGAGCAGTTCTTC.

J is TRBJ1-4 and V is TRBV4-1, with TRBD1 matching over 7 bases. Germline V gives CDR1 MGHRA, CDR2 YSYEKL. The CDR3 spans 16 residues. J gave up 5 bases and V 1 base, and 7 bases lay outside the gene matches. CDR3 in DNA: TGCGCCAGCAGCCAAGTCGGAAAGGGGGCGAATGAAAAACTGTTTTTT. The encoded protein is CASSQVGKGANEKLFF.

The chain has TRBV5-4 and TRBJ2-2; the match to TRBD2 covers 16 bases. CDR1 and CDR2 (germline): SGHNT, YYREEE (reference sequence). Losses at the gene ends were 3 bases for V and 6 bases for J; bases not matched to a gene: 5. The CDR3 covers 17 residues. The CDR3 protein is CASSSGTSGGAPGELFF. The CDR3 DNA is TGTGCCAGCAGCTCCGGGACTAGCGGGGGGGCTCCCGGGGAGCTGTTTTTT.

This clone was detected only once. As DNA, the CDR3 is TGTGCCAGCAGCCGGGGGACAGGGGACACAGATACGCAGTATTTT. This codes for CASSRGTGDTDTQYF. This chain joins TRBV4-2 and TRBJ2-3; 10 nucleotides match TRBD1. The CDR3 sequence is 15 residues long. Germline assignment: CDR1 LGHNA and CDR2 YNFKEQ. The junction had 3 bases not matched to a gene; V was cut back by 4 bases and J by 2 bases.

The chain has TRBV4-1 and TRBJ2-7; 9 bases align to TRBD1. V lost 0 bases, J lost 7 bases, and 10 bases stayed unmatched. This CDR3 spans 16 amino acids. Germline V gene sequence: CDR1 MGHRA, CDR2 YSYEKL. The chain's CDR3 is CASSQDRITGGREQYF. The DNA of the CDR3 is TGCGCCAGCAGCCAAGATCGGATTACAGGGGGCAGGGAGCAGTACTTC.

This clone was seen only once. The chain recombines TRBV3-1 (or the pseudogene TRBV3-2) with TRBJ1-4; 9 nucleotides match TRBD1. This CDR3 has 18 residues. Germline V gene lookup returns CDR1 LGHDT and CDR2 YNNKEL (reference sequence). V lost 3 bases to trimming and J lost 3 bases; unmatched junction nucleotides: 11. The CDR3 DNA reads as TGTGCCAGCAGCCACAATTACAGGGGGCGTGTGGCTAATGAAAAACTGTTTTTT. It specifies CASSHNYRGRVANEKLFF.

The genes are TRBV28 and TRBJ1-3; no clear D gene. The CDR3 extends over 16 amino acids. Germline V CDR1 and CDR2: MDHEN, SYDVKM. Trimming took 3 bases from V and 0 from J, leaving 12 bases between them. This chain's CDR3 is CASSLEAVFSGNTIYF. The CDR3 DNA reads TGTGCCAGCAGTTTGGAGGCCGTCTTCTCTGGAAACACCATATATTTT.

As to this clone: Within the sample, other DNA sequences also encode this same CDR3. The J gene is TRBJ2-5, the V gene TRBV5-4; TRBD2 might be the D (5 bases). Trimming removed 0 bases from V and 5 bases from J, with 8 bases in between. The CDR3 covers 13 residues. Germline CDR1 SGHNT, CDR2 YYREEE (reference sequence). The DNA for the CDR3 is TGTGCCAGCAGCTTGGTCGGCGGGGAGACCCAGTACTTC. Protein sequence: CASSLVGGETQYF. Full variable domain (rest looked up from reference TRBV5-4 and TRBJ2-5): ETGVTQSPTHLIKTRGQQVTLRCSSQSGHNTVSWYQQALGQGPQFIFQYYREEENGRGNFPPRFSGLQFPNYSSELNVNALELDDSALYLCASSLVGGETQYFGPGTRLLVL.

The chain employs TRBV6-5 and TRBJ1-2, with 8 bases fitting TRBD1. The CDR3 consists of 14 residues. Germline CDR1 and CDR2: MNHEY and SVGAGI. The V and J ends lost 6 bases and 4 bases, in that order; junction bases with no gene match: 7. The chain's CDR3 is CASRSTGGSYGYTF. CDR3 DNA sequence: TGTGCCAGCAGGTCCACAGGGGGTTCCTATGGCTACACCTTC.

This clone occurred once. The V and J genes are TRBV12-3 or TRBV12-4 and TRBJ1-2, with D possibly TRBD1 on 6 matching bases. The ends were cut back, 6 bases at V and 3 bases at J, with 11 bases in the middle. The CDR3 consists of 13 residues. CDR3 sequence reads: CASSPQGDYGYTF. CDR3 sequence (DNA): TGTGCCAGCAGCCCACAGGGAGACTATGGCTACACCTTC.

The chain employs TRBV2 and TRBJ1-1; a weak D match, TRBD1 (6 bases). Between the trimmed V and J ends, which lost 2 bases and 6 bases, there was a span of 16 bases. CDR3 size: 15 residues. CDR1 is SNHLY and CDR2 is FYNNEI in the germline V gene. CDR3 in DNA: TGTGCCAGCAGTGAAAAAAAAACAGGGAAGGCTGAAGCTTTCTTT. It specifies CASSEKKTGKAEAFF.

This clone was counted a single time. The J gene is TRBJ2-3, the V gene TRBV3-1 (or the pseudogene TRBV3-2); 12 nucleotides align to TRBD2. The trim removed 0 bases at V and 1 base at J, leaving 8 bases unmatched. The CDR3 covers 19 residues. Germline V gene lookup returns CDR1 LGHDT and CDR2 YNNKEL (reference sequence). This CDR3 is CASSQEGLAGGPGTDTQYF. Written as DNA, the CDR3 is TGTGCCAGCAGCCAAGAAGGGCTAGCGGGAGGGCCAGGCACAGATACGCAGTATTTT.

The chain combines TRBV2 with TRBJ1-2; tentatively, D is TRBD1 (5 bases). Trimming removed 7 bases from V and 4 bases from J, with 16 bases in between. Germline CDR1 is SNHLY and CDR2 is FYNNEI. The CDR3 length is 14 residues. The chain's CDR3 is CASTLDRHTYGYTF. In DNA form, the CDR3 reads TGTGCCAGCACCCTAGACAGACATACCTATGGCTACACCTTC.

This sequence joins TRBV14 and TRBJ1-1, with D uncertain. Germline V gives CDR1 SGHDN, CDR2 FVKESK. The CDR3 has 13 residues. V was trimmed by 4 bases and J by 8 bases, leaving 14 bases between them. The CDR3 is CASSPPPPGEAFF. CDR3 in DNA: TGTGCCAGCAGCCCCCCCCCGCCGGGAGAAGCTTTCTTT.

V gene TRBV2 combines with J gene TRBJ2-1; 13 bases line up with TRBD2. V lost 11 bases to trimming and J lost 10 bases; unmatched junction nucleotides: 17. The CDR3 extends over 16 amino acids. CDR1 is SNHLY, CDR2 FYNNEI, per germline. The CDR3 region has the DNA TGTGCCGGGGCCGGCCCCGGGACTAGCGGGGCCGGGGAGCAGTTCTTC. Amino acids: CAGAGPGTSGAGEQFF. The variable domain in full, with the rest retrieved from reference TRBV2 and TRBJ2-1, is EPEVTQTPSHQVTQMGQEVILRCVPISNHLYFYWYRQILGQKVEFLVSFYNNEISEKSEIFDDQFSVERPDGSNFTLKIRSTKLEDSAMYFCAGAGPGTSGAGEQFFGPGTRLTVL.

The chain employs TRBV12-3 or TRBV12-4 and TRBJ2-1; TRBD1 aligns across 7 bases. With 8 bases clipped from V and 8 bases from J, the junction kept 9 bases outside the gene matches. The CDR3 totals 13 residues. CDR3 sequence (DNA): TGTGCCAGCGGACAGGCCAATGGGGATGAGCAGTTCTTC. It translates to CASGQANGDEQFF.

This clone has a handful of counts. This chain joins TRBV19 and TRBJ2-7; D might be TRBD2 (6 bases). The V gene's germline CDR1 is LNHDA and CDR2 SQIVND (reference sequence). V shed 7 bases and J shed 2 bases, with 15 bases lying between them. The CDR3 sequence is 14 residues long. The CDR3 coding sequence is TGTGCCAGTAACCCCCGGGGGTCACCCTACGAGCAGTACTTC. Amino acid sequence: CASNPRGSPYEQYF.

V and J are TRBV7-6 and TRBJ2-7; TRBD1 is a possible D gene (6 bases). CDR1 SGHVS and CDR2 FNYEAQ come from the germline V gene. The CDR3 spans 15 residues. The V end lost 5 bases, the J end lost 6 bases, and 20 bases lay between the germline ends. The CDR3 loop reads CASSPFGQQQAEQYF. DNA for the CDR3: TGTGCCAGCAGCCCCTTTGGACAGCAGCAGGCCGAGCAGTACTTC.

V and J are TRBV7-9 and TRBJ2-7, with 7 bases matching TRBD2. With 5 bases clipped from V and 3 bases from J, the junction kept 4 bases outside the gene matches. The germline V gene has CDR1 SEHNR and CDR2 FQNEAQ (reference sequence). The CDR3 contains 13 residues. CDR3 in DNA: TGTGCCAGCAGCACCGGACTAGTCTACGAGCAGTACTTC. Translating gives CASSTGLVYEQYF.

This clone has a single count. The chain links TRBV27 to TRBJ1-5; the D is unclear. CDR1 is MNHEY, CDR2 SMNVEV, per germline (reference sequence). The CDR3 contains 11 residues. V lost 10 bases and J 7 bases, leaving 11 bases between the germline ends. In nucleotides, the CDR3 is TGTGCCACCGGGAGGATGCAGCCCCAGCATTTT. It specifies CATGRMQPQHF.

The rearrangement uses TRBV12-3 or TRBV12-4 and TRBJ1-1; perhaps TRBD1 as D (5 bases). The CDR3 totals 13 residues. Trimming left V 4 bases short and J 4 bases short, with 10 bases between. The DNA of the CDR3 is TGTGCCAGCAGTTCTTGGGGGGGCACTGAAGCTTTCTTT. This sequence encodes CASSSWGGTEAFF.

This chain uses TRBV29-1 with TRBJ1-1, with D maybe TRBD1 (6 bases). CDR3 length: 18 amino acids. The germline V and J ends were trimmed by 2 bases and 3 bases, with 25 bases remaining between them. CDR1 is SQVTM, CDR2 ANQGSEA, per germline. Here the CDR3 reads CSVESAPGEPTPYTEAFF. The DNA for the CDR3 is TGCAGCGTTGAATCGGCCCCAGGGGAACCCACGCCGTACACTGAAGCTTTCTTT. The variable domain in full, with the rest retrieved from reference TRBV29-1 and TRBJ1-1, is SAVISQKPSRDICQRGTSLTIQCQVDSQVTMMFWYRQQPGQSLTLIATANQGSEATYESGFVIDKFPISRPNLTFSTLTVSNMSPEDSSIYLCSVESAPGEPTPYTEAFFGQGTRLTVV.

This chain joins TRBV7-9 and TRBJ1-2; D remains unclear. Germline CDR1 reads SEHNR; CDR2 reads FQNEAQ (reference sequence). V dropped 2 bases and J dropped 7 bases, with 23 bases sitting between them. This CDR3 is 17 amino acids long. The CDR3 spells CASSLRREEFIGGGYTF. As DNA, the CDR3 is TGTGCCAGCAGCTTAAGACGGGAGGAATTCATTGGCGGTGGCTACACCTTC. Supplemented by reference TRBV7-9 and TRBJ1-2, the full variable domain reads DTGVSQNPRHKITKRGQNVTFRCDPISEHNRLYWYRQTLGQGPEFLTYFQNEAQLEKSRLLSDRFSAERPKGSFSTLEIQRTEQGDSAMYLCASSLRREEFIGGGYTFGSGTRLTVV.

A single count supports this clone. The chain recombines TRBV28 with TRBJ2-1, with 7 positions matching TRBD2. CDR3 length: 14 amino acids. V shed 5 bases, J shed 7 bases, and the junction held 8 bases outside the gene matches. Germline loops: CDR1 MDHEN, CDR2 SYDVKM. CDR3 sequence (DNA): TGTGCCAGCAGTATAGCGGCAGCGGGGAATGAGCAGTTCTTC. This translates into CASSIAAAGNEQFF.